The clone carrying this TCR beta chain was counted only a few times. Its antigen is currently unknown. This sample was taken from a study of response to subunit inactivated influenza vaccine. The trim removed 3 bases at V and 3 bases at J, leaving 8 bases unmatched. The CDR3 runs 15 residues. Per the germline V gene, CDR1 is DFQATT and CDR2 is SNEGSKA (reference sequence). Study conclusions and caveats: Few new T cells, the authors suggested, are recruited by each seasonal influenza vaccination.

TCRdb re-called the RT-PCR reads with MiXCR, one entry per CDR3 protein. In the table there are roughly 650,000 distinct CDR3 sequences, more than 15% of which are singletons. Source: PBMCs from blood, taken 11 to 12 days after vaccination. The chain joins TRBV20-1 to TRBJ2-1; 7 bases align to TRBD1. The clonotype comes from a man in his fifties who received an inactivated influenza vaccine. CDR3 in amino acids: CSAREPGTVYNEQFF. CDR3 sequence (DNA): TGCAGTGCTAGGGAACCCGGGACAGTCTACAATGAGCAGTTCTTC.